This T cell receptor (beta chain) was identified during a study of blood T cell repertoires in COVID-19. Study summary: The analysed material was cDNA or gDNA that came from T cells, B-cell-depleted T cells, or PBMCs.

Worth noting for this clone: This CDR3 is also generated by other DNA sequences in the sample.

This CDR3 contains 13 residues. The V and J ends lost 2 bases and 2 bases respectively, with 7 bases between them. Here immunoSEQ multiplex PCR was the method, and the copy in TCRdb shows in-frame clones only, minus some. The table lists more than 200,000 clones, around 90% of them singletons. J is TRBJ2-7 and V is TRBV12-3 or TRBV12-4; a weak D match, TRBD1 (5 bases). This TCR came from a human donor in a cohort sampled during active COVID-19. The sequenced sample was peripheral blood. CDR3 sequence reads: CASSLQGPYEQYF. CDR3 in DNA: TGTGCCAGCAGTTTACAGGGCCCCTACGAGCAGTACTTC.